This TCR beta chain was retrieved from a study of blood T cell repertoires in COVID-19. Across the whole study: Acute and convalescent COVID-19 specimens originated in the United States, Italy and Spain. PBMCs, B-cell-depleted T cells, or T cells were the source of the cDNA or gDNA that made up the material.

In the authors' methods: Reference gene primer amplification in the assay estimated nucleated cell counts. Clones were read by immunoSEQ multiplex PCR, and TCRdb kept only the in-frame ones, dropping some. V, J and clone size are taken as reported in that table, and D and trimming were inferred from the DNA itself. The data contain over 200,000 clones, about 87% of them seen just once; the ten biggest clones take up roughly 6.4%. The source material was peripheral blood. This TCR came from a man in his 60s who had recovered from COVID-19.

This CDR3 reads CASSPGGGLREQYF. Here the CDR3 DNA reads TGTGCCAGCAGCCCCGGAGGGGGCTTGAGGGAGCAGTACTTC. The chain has TRBV5-6 and TRBJ2-7; D possibly corresponds to TRBD1 (7 bases). The V end was cut by 4 bases, the J end by 7 bases, with 18 bases between. Germline V CDR1 and CDR2: SGHDT, YYEEEE. This CDR3 is built from 14 residues.